The T cell receptor beta chain described here comes from a study of blood T cell repertoires in COVID-19. Overall study: The study drew acute and convalescent COVID-19 samples from the United States, Italy and Spain. Sample material is recorded as cDNA or gDNA derived from T cells, B-cell-depleted T cells, or PBMCs.

Participant-reported clinical history was the basis for cohort assignment. Recovery meant two consecutive negative NP/OP PCR tests, professional clearance, or resolved symptoms. Trimming at V came to 5 bases and at J to 5 bases, leaving 4 bases not matched to a gene. The CDR3 totals 15 residues. CDR1 and CDR2 from the germline V gene are MDHEN and SYDVKM. The table came from immunoSEQ multiplex PCR; TCRdb's copy has only in-frame clones and leaves some out. The data hold approximately 170,000 clones, with around 84% observed a single time. V is TRBV28 and J is TRBJ2-2; TRBD2 matches 11 bases. The source material was PBMCs or T cells enriched from blood (not recorded which). This TCR was sampled from a woman aged 25 to 39 who had recovered from COVID-19. CDR3 DNA: TGTGCCAGCAGTAGTGGGACTAGCGGTACCGGGGAGCTGTTTTTT. This codes for CASSSGTSGTGELFF.